A selection of T cell receptor beta chains follows, all from one sample in a study of radiation and T cells in renal cell carcinoma. Repertoires were generated with immunoSEQ multiplex PCR, while TCRdb's copy carries only in-frame clones and drops some. The data contain roughly 14,000 clones, approximately 60% of them seen just once; the ten biggest clones take up around 17%. The sequencing here drew on tumor tissue, taken from a patient whose treatment was nephrectomy without radiotherapy. These receptors all stem from a man aged 55 to 70 with renal cell carcinoma. Both conserved end residues are part of each CDR3. Each record gives: D gene, V gene, J gene, clone size, CDR3 protein, CDR3 DNA. The D gene is left open where the match is weak. Clone size, where shown, is once, few, many, or a class for clones that have expanded.

NA	TRBV7-9	TRBJ2-3	NA	CASSFGADSTDTQYF	TGTGCCAGCAGCTTTGGGGCAGATAGCACAGATACGCAGTATTTT
TRBD1	TRBV5-6	TRBJ2-2	NA	CASSWDRSTGELFF	TGTGCCAGCAGCTGGGACAGGTCAACCGGGGAGCTGTTTTTT
NA	TRBV5-1	TRBJ2-6	NA	CASSLPSSGANVLTF	TGCGCCAGCAGCTTACCGTCCTCTGGGGCCAACGTCCTGACTTTC
NA	TRBV7-2	TRBJ1-5	few	CASSLAGGARQPQHF	TGTGCCAGCAGCTTAGCGGGTGGGGCCAGGCAGCCCCAGCATTTT
TRBD2	TRBV18	TRBJ2-1	once	CASSPWGAGGDEQFF	TGTGCCAGCTCACCTTGGGGAGCCGGGGGGGATGAGCAGTTCTTC
NA	TRBV15	TRBJ1-1	NA	CATSRANTEAFF	TGTGCCACCAGCAGAGCGAACACTGAAGCTTTCTTT
TRBD1	TRBV19	TRBJ2-7	NA	CASGEPGQGSYEQYF	TGTGCCAGTGGGGAACCGGGACAGGGTAGCTACGAGCAGTACTTC
TRBD1	TRBV30	TRBJ1-1	NA	CAWTQGRNTEAFF	TGTGCCTGGACACAGGGGAGGAACACTGAAGCTTTCTTT
NA	TRBV19	TRBJ2-1	NA	CASSISASATGRNEQFF	TGTGCCAGTAGTATTTCTGCTAGCGCTACGGGGAGGAATGAGCAGTTCTTC
TRBD1	TRBV7-2	TRBJ2-7	NA	CASSLDRDIYEQYF	TGTGCCAGCAGCCTGGACAGGGATATCTACGAGCAGTACTTC
NA	TRBV28	TRBJ1-1	NA	CASSLFMVGGTMNTEAFF	TGTGCCAGCAGTTTATTTATGGTGGGGGGCACAATGAACACTGAAGCTTTCTTT
NA	TRBV9	TRBJ2-7	NA	CANRVYEQYF	TGTGCCAACAGGGTCTACGAGCAGTACTTC
NA	TRBV7-2	TRBJ1-4	NA	CASSPRVTNEKLFF	TGTGCCAGCAGCCCCAGGGTGACTAATGAAAAACTGTTTTTT
NA	TRBV28	TRBJ2-7	medium-sized	CASSGQGNEQYF	TGTGCCAGCAGTGGGCAGGGAAACGAGCAGTACTTC
NA	TRBV7-2	TRBJ1-5	NA	CASGEGRIQPQHF	TGTGCCAGCGGAGAGGGGAGGATACAGCCCCAGCATTTT
NA	TRBV25-1	TRBJ2-2	NA	CASSESRGEDTGELFF	TGTGCCAGCAGTGAGTCAAGGGGGGAGGACACCGGGGAGCTGTTTTTT
NA	TRBV7-9	TRBJ1-2	NA	CASSLISAWDYGYTF	TGTGCCAGCAGCTTGATCTCGGCTTGGGACTATGGCTACACCTTC
NA	TRBV11-3	TRBJ1-1	NA	CARTEWGGVNTEAFF	TGTGCCAGGACCGAGTGGGGGGGCGTGAACACTGAAGCTTTCTTT
NA	TRBV6-6	TRBJ2-5	NA	CASSYSAGDLQETQYF	TGTGCCAGCAGTTACTCGGCAGGGGATCTCCAAGAGACCCAGTACTTC
TRBD2	TRBV13	TRBJ2-7	NA	CASSSWGGSYEQYF	TGTGCCAGCAGCTCCTGGGGGGGCTCCTACGAGCAGTACTTC
TRBD2	TRBV14	TRBJ2-5	few	CASSPVAGGGETQYF	TGTGCCAGCAGCCCCGTAGCGGGAGGGGGAGAGACCCAGTACTTC
NA	TRBV19	TRBJ1-6	NA	CASSNTGTENNSPLHF	TGTGCCAGTAGTAACACCGGGACGGAAAATAATTCACCCCTCCACTTT
TRBD2	TRBV27	TRBJ2-1	NA	CASTTHSGNEQFF	TGTGCCAGCACCACCCATAGCGGGAATGAGCAGTTCTTC
TRBD1	TRBV6-6	TRBJ2-7	few	CASSYGGTGLHEQYF	TGTGCCAGCAGTTACGGTGGGACAGGGCTACACGAGCAGTACTTC
NA	TRBV2	TRBJ2-3	few	CASSDRGQDTQYF	TGTGCCAGCAGTGATCGGGGACAAGATACGCAGTATTTT
NA	TRBV7-9	TRBJ2-3	NA	CASSLGAGATGMQYF	TGTGCCAGCAGCTTAGGGGCAGGGGCAACGGGGATGCAGTATTTT
NA	TRBV28	TRBJ1-1	NA	CASRGAARTEAFF	TGTGCCAGCAGGGGAGCCGCGAGGACTGAAGCTTTCTTT
TRBD1	TRBV7-7	TRBJ2-5	few	CASSLEGQGAGETQYF	TGTGCCAGCAGCTTAGAGGGACAGGGGGCGGGAGAGACCCAGTACTTC
TRBD1	TRBV9	TRBJ1-3	NA	CASSGRGFGDTIYF	TGTGCCAGCAGCGGCAGGGGGTTTGGGGACACCATATATTTT
NA	TRBV29-1	TRBJ2-3	NA	CSAPTRGPADTQYF	TGCAGCGCTCCCACACGGGGGCCGGCAGATACGCAGTATTTT
NA	TRBV7-9	TRBJ1-1	NA	CASSFPGSRNTEAFF	TGTGCCAGCAGCTTCCCAGGATCTAGGAACACTGAAGCTTTCTTT
NA	TRBV18	TRBJ1-1	medium-sized	CASSPQRSAMNTEAFF	TGTGCCAGCTCACCTCAGCGAAGTGCCATGAACACTGAAGCTTTCTTT
NA	TRBV27	TRBJ2-1	NA	CASSFFRRGSYNEQFF	TGTGCCAGCAGTTTCTTCCGAAGGGGTTCCTACAATGAGCAGTTCTTC
NA	TRBV5-1	TRBJ1-2	few	CASSTDEGAYGYTF	TGCGCCAGCAGTACCGACGAGGGAGCCTATGGCTACACCTTC
NA	TRBV27	TRBJ1-5	medium-sized	CASSFGADNQPQHF	TGTGCCAGCAGTTTCGGGGCTGACAATCAGCCCCAGCATTTT
NA	TRBV5-6	TRBJ1-2	NA	CASSSSRGYGYTF	TGTGCCAGCAGTTCATCCCGTGGGTATGGCTACACCTTC
NA	TRBV13	TRBJ2-1	NA	CASSLGGIGMKDNEQFF	TGTGCCAGCAGCTTAGGAGGAATTGGAATGAAGGACAATGAGCAGTTCTTC
NA	TRBV29-1	TRBJ1-2	NA	CSVGGNNYGYTF	TGCAGCGTTGGGGGGAATAACTATGGCTACACCTTC
NA	TRBV2	TRBJ1-5	NA	CASSGIAVGNQPQHF	TGTGCCAGCAGTGGGATCGCTGTTGGCAATCAGCCCCAGCATTTT
NA	TRBV7-8	TRBJ1-2	NA	CASSLGSSVYGYTF	TGTGCCAGCAGCTTAGGGTCGTCAGTATATGGCTACACCTTC
TRBD1	TRBV19	TRBJ1-5	NA	CASSSGQGAGNQPQHF	TGTGCCAGTAGTTCGGGACAGGGGGCAGGTAATCAGCCCCAGCATTTT
NA	TRBV29-1	TRBJ2-7	NA	CSARQGPYEQYF	TGCAGCGCACGTCAGGGACCCTACGAGCAGTACTTC
NA	TRBV7-2	TRBJ2-1	NA	CASGTNQGGEQFF	TGTGCCAGCGGAACCAATCAGGGAGGTGAGCAGTTCTTC
TRBD2	TRBV4-2	TRBJ2-1	few	CASSQDSSGGYNEQFF	TGTGCCAGCAGCCAAGATTCTAGCGGGGGATACAATGAGCAGTTCTTC
NA	TRBV25-1	TRBJ2-3	NA	CASSEPFGGSGTDTQYF	TGTGCCAGCAGTGAACCTTTTGGCGGATCGGGCACAGATACGCAGTATTTT
NA	TRBV15	TRBJ1-2	NA	CATSRGDTGANYGYTF	TGTGCCACCAGCAGGGGGGACACCGGCGCTAACTATGGCTACACCTTC
NA	TRBV29-1	TRBJ1-1	few	CSVQPGAMNTEAFF	TGCAGCGTTCAACCCGGGGCTATGAACACTGAAGCTTTCTTT
TRBD1	TRBV27	TRBJ1-5	NA	CASSPGQENQPQHF	TGTGCCAGCAGCCCGGGACAGGAAAATCAGCCCCAGCATTTT
NA	TRBV7-2	TRBJ2-2	NA	CASSWDARNTGELFF	TGTGCCAGCAGCTGGGACGCGCGGAACACCGGGGAGCTGTTTTTT
TRBD1	TRBV7-6	TRBJ1-2	NA	CASSLEKRGRGTGYTF	TGTGCCAGCAGCTTAGAAAAAAGGGGCAGGGGGACCGGCTACACCTTC
NA	TRBV19	TRBJ2-6	NA	CASKEAGALGANVLTF	TGTGCCAGTAAAGAGGCGGGGGCGCTTGGGGCCAACGTCCTGACTTTC
NA	TRBV27	TRBJ1-6	large	CASRVQAMSSYNSPLHF	TGTGCCAGCAGAGTACAGGCGATGAGCTCCTATAATTCACCCCTCCACTTT
TRBD2	TRBV7-2	TRBJ2-5	NA	CASSPGLAVQETQYF	TGTGCCAGCAGCCCCGGACTAGCGGTTCAAGAGACCCAGTACTTC
TRBD1	TRBV28	TRBJ1-2	few	CASSPRDRVLYGYTF	TGTGCCAGCAGTCCCCGGGACAGGGTCCTCTATGGCTACACCTTC
NA	TRBV28	TRBJ2-7	NA	CASSQFYEQYF	TGTGCCAGCAGTCAATTCTACGAGCAGTACTTC
NA	TRBV2	TRBJ1-2	once	CASKRTENYGYTF	TGTGCCAGCAAACGGACAGAGAACTATGGCTACACCTTC